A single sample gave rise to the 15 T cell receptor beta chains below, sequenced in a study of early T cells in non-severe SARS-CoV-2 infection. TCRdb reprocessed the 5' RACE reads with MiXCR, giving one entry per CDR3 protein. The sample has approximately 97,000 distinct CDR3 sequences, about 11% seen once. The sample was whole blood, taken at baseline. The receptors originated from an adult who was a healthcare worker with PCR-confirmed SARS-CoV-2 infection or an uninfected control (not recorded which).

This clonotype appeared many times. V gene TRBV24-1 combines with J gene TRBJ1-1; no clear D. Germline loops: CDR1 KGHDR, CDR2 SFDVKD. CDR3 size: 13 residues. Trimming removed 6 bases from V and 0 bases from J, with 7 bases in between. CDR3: CATSRAMNTEAFF. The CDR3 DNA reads TGTGCCACCAGTAGAGCAATGAACACTGAAGCTTTCTTT.

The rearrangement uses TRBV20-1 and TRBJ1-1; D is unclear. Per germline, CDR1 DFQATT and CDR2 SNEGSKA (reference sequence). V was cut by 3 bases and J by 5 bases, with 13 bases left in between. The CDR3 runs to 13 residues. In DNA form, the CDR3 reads TGCAGTGCTAGGCGGAGGGCTTGGACTGAAGCTTTCTTT. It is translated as CSARRRAWTEAFF.

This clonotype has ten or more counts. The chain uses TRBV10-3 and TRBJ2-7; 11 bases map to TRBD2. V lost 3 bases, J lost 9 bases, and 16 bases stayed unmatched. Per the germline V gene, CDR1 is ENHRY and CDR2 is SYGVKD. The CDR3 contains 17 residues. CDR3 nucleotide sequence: TGTGCCATCAGTGACCAAACTAGGACTAGCGGGCGGTTGGGGCAGTACTTC. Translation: CAISDQTRTSGRLGQYF.

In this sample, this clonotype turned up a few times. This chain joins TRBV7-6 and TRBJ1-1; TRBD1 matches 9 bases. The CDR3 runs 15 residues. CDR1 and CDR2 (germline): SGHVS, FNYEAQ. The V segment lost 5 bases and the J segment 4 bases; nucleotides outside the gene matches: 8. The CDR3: CASSGDRDGLTEAFF. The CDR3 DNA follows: TGTGCCAGCAGCGGGGACAGGGATGGGCTCACTGAAGCTTTCTTT.

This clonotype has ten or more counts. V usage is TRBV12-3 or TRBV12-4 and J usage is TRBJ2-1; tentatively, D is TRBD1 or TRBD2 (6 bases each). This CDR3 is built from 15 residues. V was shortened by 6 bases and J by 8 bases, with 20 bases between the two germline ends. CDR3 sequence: CASRGDRRERDEQFF. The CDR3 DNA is TGTGCCAGCAGGGGAGACAGGCGGGAAAGGGATGAGCAGTTCTTC.

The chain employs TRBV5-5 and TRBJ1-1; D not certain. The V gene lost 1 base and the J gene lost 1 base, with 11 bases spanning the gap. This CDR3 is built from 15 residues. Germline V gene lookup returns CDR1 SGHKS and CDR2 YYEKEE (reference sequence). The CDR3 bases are TGTGCCAGCAGCTTGATGGTGGGTCGGAACACTGAAGCTTTCTTT. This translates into CASSLMVGRNTEAFF.

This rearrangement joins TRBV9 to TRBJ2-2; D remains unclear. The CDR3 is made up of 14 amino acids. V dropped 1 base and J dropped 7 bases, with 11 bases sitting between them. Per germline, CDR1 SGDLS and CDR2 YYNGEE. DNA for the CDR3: TGTGCCAGCAGCGTAACCCAGGCTAGCGGGGAGCTGTTTTTT. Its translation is CASSVTQASGELFF.

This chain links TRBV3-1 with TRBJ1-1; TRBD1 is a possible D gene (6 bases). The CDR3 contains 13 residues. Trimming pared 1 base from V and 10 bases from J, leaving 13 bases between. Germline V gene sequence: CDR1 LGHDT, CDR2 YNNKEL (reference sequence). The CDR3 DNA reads TGTGCCAGCAGCCAAGGGACAGTCGCGGGAGCTTTCTTT. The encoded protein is CASSQGTVAGAFF. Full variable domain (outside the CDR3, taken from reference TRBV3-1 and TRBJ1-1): DTAVSQTPKYLVTQMGNDKSIKCEQNLGHDTMYWYKQDSKKFLKIMFSYNNKELIINETVPNRFSPKSPDKAHLNLHINSLELGDSAVYFCASSQGTVAGAFFGQGTRLTVV.

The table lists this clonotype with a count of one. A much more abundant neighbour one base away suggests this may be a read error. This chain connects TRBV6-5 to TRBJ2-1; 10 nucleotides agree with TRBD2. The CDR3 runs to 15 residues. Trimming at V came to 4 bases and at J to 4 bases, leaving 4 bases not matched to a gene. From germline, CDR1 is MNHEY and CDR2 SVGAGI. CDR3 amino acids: CASSFLAGVYNEQFF. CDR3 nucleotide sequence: TGTGCCAGCAGTTTCCTAGCGGGAGTTTACAATGAGCAGTTCTTC.

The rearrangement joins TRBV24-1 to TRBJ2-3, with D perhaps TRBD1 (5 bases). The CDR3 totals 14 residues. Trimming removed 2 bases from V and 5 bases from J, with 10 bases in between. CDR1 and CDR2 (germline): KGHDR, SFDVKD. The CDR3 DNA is TGTGCCACCAGTGATTATTACAGGCAAGATACGCAGTATTTT. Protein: CATSDYYRQDTQYF.

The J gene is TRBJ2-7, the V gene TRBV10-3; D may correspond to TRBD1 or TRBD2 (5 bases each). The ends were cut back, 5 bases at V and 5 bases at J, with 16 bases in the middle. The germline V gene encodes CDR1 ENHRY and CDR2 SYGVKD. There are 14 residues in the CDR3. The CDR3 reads CAISPGGTGNEQYF. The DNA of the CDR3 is TGTGCCATCAGTCCTGGGGGAACCGGGAACGAGCAGTACTTC.

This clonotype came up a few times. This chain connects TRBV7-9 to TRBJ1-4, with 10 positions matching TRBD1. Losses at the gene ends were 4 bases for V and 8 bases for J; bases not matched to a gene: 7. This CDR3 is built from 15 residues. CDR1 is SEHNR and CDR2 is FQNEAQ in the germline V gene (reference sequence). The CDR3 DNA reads TGTGCCAGCAGCTCACCAGACAGGGGGCAGGAAAAACTGTTTTTT. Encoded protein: CASSSPDRGQEKLFF.

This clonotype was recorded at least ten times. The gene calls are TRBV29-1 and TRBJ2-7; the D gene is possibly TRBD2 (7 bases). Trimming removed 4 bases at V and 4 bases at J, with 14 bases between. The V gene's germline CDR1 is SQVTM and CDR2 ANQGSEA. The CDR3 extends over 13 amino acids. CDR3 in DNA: TGCAGCGTTGCACAGGGAGGGGGATACGAGCAGTACTTC. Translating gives CSVAQGGGYEQYF.

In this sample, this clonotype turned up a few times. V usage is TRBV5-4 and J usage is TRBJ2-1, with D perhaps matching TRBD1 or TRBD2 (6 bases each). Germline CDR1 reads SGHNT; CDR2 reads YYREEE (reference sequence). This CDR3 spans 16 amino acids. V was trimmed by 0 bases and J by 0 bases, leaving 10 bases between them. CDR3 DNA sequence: TGTGCCAGCAGCTTGGACGGGGGCCACTCCTACAATGAGCAGTTCTTC. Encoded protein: CASSLDGGHSYNEQFF.

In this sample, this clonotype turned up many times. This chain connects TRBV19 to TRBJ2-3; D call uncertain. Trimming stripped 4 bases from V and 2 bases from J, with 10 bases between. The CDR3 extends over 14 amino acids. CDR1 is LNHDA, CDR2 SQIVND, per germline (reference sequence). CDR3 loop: CASSTQHITDTQYF. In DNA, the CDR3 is TGTGCCAGTAGTACCCAACACATCACAGATACGCAGTATTTT.